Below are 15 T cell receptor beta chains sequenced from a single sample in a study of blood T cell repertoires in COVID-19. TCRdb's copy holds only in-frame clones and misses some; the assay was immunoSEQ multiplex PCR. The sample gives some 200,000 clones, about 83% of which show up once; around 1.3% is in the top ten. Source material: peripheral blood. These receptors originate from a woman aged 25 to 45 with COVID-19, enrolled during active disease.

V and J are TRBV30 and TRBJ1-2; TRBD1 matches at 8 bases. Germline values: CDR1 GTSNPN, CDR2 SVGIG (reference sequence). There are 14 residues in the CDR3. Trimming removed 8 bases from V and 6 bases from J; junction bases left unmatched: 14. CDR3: CALSGQGRWNGYTF. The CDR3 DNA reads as TGTGCCCTATCCGGACAGGGACGGTGGAATGGCTACACCTTC.

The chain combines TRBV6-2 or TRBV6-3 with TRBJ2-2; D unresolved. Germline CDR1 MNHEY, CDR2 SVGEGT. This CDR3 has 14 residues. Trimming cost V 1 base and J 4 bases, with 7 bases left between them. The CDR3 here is CASSYLQITGELFF. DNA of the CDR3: TGTGCCAGCAGTTACTTACAGATCACCGGGGAGCTGTTTTTT.

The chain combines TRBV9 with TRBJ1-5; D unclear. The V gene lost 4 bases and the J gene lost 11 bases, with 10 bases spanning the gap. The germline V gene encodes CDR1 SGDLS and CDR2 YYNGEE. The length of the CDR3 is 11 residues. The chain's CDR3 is CASSPPRAQHF. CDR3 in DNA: TGTGCCAGCAGCCCCCCTCGCGCCCAGCATTTT.

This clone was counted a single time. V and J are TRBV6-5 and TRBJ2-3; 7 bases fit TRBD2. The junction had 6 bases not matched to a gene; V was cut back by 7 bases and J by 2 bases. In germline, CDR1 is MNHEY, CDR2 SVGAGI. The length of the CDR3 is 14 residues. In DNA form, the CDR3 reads TGTGCCAGCATGTGGACTAGAGCCACAGATACGCAGTATTTT. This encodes CASMWTRATDTQYF.

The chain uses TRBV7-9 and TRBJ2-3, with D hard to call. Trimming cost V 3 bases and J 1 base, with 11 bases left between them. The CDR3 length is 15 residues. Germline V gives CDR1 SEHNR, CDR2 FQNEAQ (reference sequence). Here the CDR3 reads CASSFSEVGTDTQYF. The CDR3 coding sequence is TGTGCCAGCAGCTTTTCCGAGGTTGGCACAGATACGCAGTATTTT.

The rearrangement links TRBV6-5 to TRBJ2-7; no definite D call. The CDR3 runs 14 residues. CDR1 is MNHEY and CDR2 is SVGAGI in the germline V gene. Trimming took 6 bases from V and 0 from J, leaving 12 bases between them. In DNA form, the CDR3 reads TGTGCCAGCAGGAGCACCCCTGTCTCCTACGAGCAGTACTTC. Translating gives CASRSTPVSYEQYF.

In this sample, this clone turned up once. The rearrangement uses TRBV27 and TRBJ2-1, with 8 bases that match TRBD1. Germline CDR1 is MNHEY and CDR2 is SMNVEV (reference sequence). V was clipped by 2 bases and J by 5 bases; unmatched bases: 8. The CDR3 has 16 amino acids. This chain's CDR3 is CASSLAFRDRNNEQFF. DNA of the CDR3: TGTGCCAGCAGTTTAGCCTTCCGGGACAGGAACAATGAGCAGTTCTTC.

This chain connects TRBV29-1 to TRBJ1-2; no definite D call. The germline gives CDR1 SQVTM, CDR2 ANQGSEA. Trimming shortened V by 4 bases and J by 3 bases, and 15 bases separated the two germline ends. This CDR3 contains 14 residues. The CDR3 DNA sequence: TGCAGCGTTGGAGTAGGAGGGAAGGACTATGGCTACACCTTC. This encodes CSVGVGGKDYGYTF.

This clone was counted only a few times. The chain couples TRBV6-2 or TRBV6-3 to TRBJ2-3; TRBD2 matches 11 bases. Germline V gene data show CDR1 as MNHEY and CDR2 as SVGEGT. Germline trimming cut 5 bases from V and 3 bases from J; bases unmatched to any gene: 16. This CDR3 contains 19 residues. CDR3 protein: CASSVLALGTSGATDTQYF. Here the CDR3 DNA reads TGTGCCAGCAGTGTTCTCGCCCTAGGGACTAGCGGAGCGACAGATACGCAGTATTTT.

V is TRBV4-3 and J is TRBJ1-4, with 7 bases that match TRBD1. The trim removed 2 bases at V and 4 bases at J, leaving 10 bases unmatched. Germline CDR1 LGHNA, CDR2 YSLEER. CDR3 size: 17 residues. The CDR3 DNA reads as TGCGCCAGCAGCCAACAAGTTAGGACAGGCCTTAATGAAAAACTGTTTTTT. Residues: CASSQQVRTGLNEKLFF.

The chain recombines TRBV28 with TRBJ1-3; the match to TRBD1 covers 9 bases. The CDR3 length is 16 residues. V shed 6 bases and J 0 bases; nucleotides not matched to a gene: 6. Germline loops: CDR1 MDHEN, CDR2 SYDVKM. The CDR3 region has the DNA TGTGCCAGCAGGCTACAGGGGGCTTTCTCTGGAAACACCATATATTTT. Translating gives CASRLQGAFSGNTIYF.

The CDR3 DNA is TGTGCCAGCAGCTTAGATCTCAGAAGTGCCTACAATGAGCAGTTCTTC. Translating it yields CASSLDLRSAYNEQFF. The chain links TRBV11-3 to TRBJ2-1; D not certain. The V end lost 0 bases, the J end lost 2 bases, and 11 bases lay between the germline ends. From germline, CDR1 is SGHNT and CDR2 YENEEA. CDR3 length equals 16 residues.

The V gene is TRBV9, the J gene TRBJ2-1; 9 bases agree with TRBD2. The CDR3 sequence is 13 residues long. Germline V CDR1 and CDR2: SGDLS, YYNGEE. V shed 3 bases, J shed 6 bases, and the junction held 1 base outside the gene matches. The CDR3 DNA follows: TGTGCCAGCAGCGAGCGGGGGGCCAATGAGCAGTTCTTC. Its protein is CASSERGANEQFF.

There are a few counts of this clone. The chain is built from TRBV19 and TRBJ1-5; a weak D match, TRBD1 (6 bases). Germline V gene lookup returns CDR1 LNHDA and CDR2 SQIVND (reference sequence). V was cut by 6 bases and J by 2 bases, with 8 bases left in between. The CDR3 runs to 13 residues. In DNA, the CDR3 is TGTGCCAGTAGCGGACAGCGCAATCAGCCCCAGCATTTT. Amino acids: CASSGQRNQPQHF. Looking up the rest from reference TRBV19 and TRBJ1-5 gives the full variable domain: DGGITQSPKYLFRKEGQNVTLSCEQNLNHDAMYWYRQDPGQGLRLIYYSQIVNDFQKGDIAEGYSVSREKKESFPLTVTSAQKNPTAFYLCASSGQRNQPQHFGDGTRLSIL.

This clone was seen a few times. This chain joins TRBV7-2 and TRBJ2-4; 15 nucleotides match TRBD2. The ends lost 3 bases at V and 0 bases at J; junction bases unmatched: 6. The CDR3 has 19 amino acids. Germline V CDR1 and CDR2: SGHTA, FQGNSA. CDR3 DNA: TGTGCCAGCAGCTTTGGGACTAGCGGGAGGTATGAAGCCAAAAACATTCAGTACTTC. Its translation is CASSFGTSGRYEAKNIQYF.